A single sample is the source of the 9 T cell receptor beta chains below, sequenced in a study of T cells after yellow fever vaccination. Using its own MiXCR run on the 5' RACE reads, TCRdb lists one record per CDR3 protein. The table includes some 420,000 distinct CDR3 sequences, under 20% detected once. The specimen comprised PBMCs, sampled before the yellow fever booster vaccination. The receptors derive from a young man who received the YFV17D yellow fever vaccine.

This clonotype was recorded a few times. The chain uses TRBV5-1 and TRBJ2-7; the D is unclear. CDR1 is SGHRS, CDR2 YFSETQ, per germline. The CDR3 is made up of 13 amino acids. The ends were cut back, 3 bases at V and 5 bases at J, with 12 bases in the middle. In DNA, the CDR3 is TGCGCCAGCAGCTCCCTACGTAAGGACGAGCAGTACTTC. Protein sequence: CASSSLRKDEQYF.

V and J are TRBV11-2 and TRBJ1-2; TRBD1 matches 7 bases. Germline trimming cut 5 bases from V and 8 bases from J; bases unmatched to any gene: 17. Germline V gene data show CDR1 as SGHAT and CDR2 as FQNNGV. The CDR3 extends over 16 amino acids. Here the CDR3 DNA reads TGTGCCAGCAGCAGGATCGGACAGGCGGGAATGTGGGGCTACACCTTC. Residues: CASSRIGQAGMWGYTF.

The chain is built from TRBV28 and TRBJ2-3, with D possibly matching TRBD1 (6 bases). V was cut by 4 bases and J by 0 bases, with 14 bases left in between. The CDR3 length is 16 residues. Germline loops: CDR1 MDHEN, CDR2 SYDVKM. CDR3 sequence reads: CASSSRTVTSTDTQYF. The CDR3 DNA reads TGTGCCAGCAGTTCGAGGACAGTGACCAGCACAGATACGCAGTATTTT.

The rearrangement links TRBV27 to TRBJ2-1; tentative D call: TRBD2 (6 bases). The germline gives CDR1 MNHEY, CDR2 SMNVEV (reference sequence). The germline V and J ends were trimmed by 0 bases and 2 bases, with 11 bases remaining between them. The CDR3 sequence is 16 residues long. The CDR3 bases are TGTGCCAGCAGTTTATCGGCGGGGACGCCCTACAATGAGCAGTTCTTC. Its translation: CASSLSAGTPYNEQFF.

This clonotype was seen only a few times. The chain combines TRBV4-3 with TRBJ1-1; TRBD1 is a possible D gene (5 bases). Trimming pared 1 base from V and 4 bases from J, leaving 16 bases between. The CDR3 has 16 amino acids. CDR1 LGHNA and CDR2 YSLEER come from the germline V gene. DNA for the CDR3: TGCGCCAGCAGCCAAGGATCGAGGGGCTGGGGCACTGAAGCTTTCTTT. Its translation: CASSQGSRGWGTEAFF.

The sample holds a few counts of this clonotype. The CDR3 bases are TGCGCCAGCAGCTTCGACACTAGCGGTAACACAGATACGCAGTATTTT. Translation gives CASSFDTSGNTDTQYF. The chain uses TRBV4-3 and TRBJ2-3, with 8 bases lining up with TRBD2. Trimming took 5 bases from V and 2 from J; bases not matched to a gene: 9. Germline lookup yields CDR1 LGHNA and CDR2 YSLEER. This CDR3 contains 16 residues.

The CDR3 bases are TGTGCCACCAGCAGGGAGGGGGGCTACGAGCAGTACGTC. It translates to CATSREGGYEQYV. This sequence joins TRBV15 and TRBJ2-7, with D perhaps assigned TRBD1 or TRBD2 (6 bases each). The CDR3 extends over 13 amino acids. Germline V gene data show CDR1 as LNHNV and CDR2 as YYDKDF (reference sequence). Between the trimmed V and J ends, which lost 3 bases and 3 bases, there was a span of 9 bases.

This clonotype came up a few times. The chain links TRBV6-6 to TRBJ1-6; D call uncertain. Germline V CDR1 and CDR2: MNHNY, SVGAGI (reference sequence). The CDR3 has 16 amino acids. With 0 bases removed from V and 5 bases from J, the gap between germline ends came to 11 bases. The CDR3 is CASSYSRADHNSPLHF. DNA for the CDR3: TGTGCCAGCAGTTACTCGCGGGCAGATCATAATTCACCCCTCCACTTT.

This clonotype was found many times. The CDR3 region is CASSLVGGEQAFF. The DNA for the CDR3 is TGTGCCAGCAGCCTAGTAGGGGGGGAGCAGGCTTTCTTT. The chain links TRBV7-2 to TRBJ1-1, with D perhaps matching TRBD1 (6 bases). The V gene's germline CDR1 is SGHTA and CDR2 FQGNSA. CDR3 length: 13 amino acids. Trimming removed 5 bases at V and 11 bases at J, with 18 bases between.